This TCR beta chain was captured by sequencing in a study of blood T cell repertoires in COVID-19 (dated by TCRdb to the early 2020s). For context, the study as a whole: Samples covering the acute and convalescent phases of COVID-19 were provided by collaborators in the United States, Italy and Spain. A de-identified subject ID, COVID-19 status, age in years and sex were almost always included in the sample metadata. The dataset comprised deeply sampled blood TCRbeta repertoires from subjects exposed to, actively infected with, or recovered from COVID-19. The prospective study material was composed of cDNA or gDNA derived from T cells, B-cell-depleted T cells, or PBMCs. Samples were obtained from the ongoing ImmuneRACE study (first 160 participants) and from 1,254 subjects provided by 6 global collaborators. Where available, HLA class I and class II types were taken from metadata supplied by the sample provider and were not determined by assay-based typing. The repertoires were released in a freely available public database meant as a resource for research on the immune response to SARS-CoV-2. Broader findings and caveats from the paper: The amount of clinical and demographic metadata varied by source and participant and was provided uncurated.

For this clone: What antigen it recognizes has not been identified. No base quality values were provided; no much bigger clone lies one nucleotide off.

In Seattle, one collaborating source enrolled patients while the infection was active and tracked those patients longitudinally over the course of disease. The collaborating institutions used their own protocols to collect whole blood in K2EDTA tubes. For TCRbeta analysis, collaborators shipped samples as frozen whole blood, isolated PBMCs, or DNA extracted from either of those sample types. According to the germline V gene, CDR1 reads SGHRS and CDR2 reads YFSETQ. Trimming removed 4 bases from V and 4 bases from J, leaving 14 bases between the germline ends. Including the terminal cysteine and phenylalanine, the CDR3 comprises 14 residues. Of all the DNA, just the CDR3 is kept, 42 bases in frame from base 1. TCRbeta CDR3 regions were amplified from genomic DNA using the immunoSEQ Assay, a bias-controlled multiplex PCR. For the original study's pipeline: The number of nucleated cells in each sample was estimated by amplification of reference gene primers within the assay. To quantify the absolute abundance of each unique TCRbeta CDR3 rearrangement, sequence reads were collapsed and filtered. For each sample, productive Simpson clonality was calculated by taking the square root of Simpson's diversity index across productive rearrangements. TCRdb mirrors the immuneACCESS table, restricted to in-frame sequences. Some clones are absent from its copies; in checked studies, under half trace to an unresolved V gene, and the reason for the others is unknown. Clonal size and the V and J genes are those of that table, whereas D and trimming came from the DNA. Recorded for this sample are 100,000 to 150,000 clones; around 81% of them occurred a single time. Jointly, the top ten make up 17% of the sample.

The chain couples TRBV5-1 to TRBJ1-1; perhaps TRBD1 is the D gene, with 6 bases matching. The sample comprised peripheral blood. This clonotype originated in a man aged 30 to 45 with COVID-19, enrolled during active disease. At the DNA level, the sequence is TGCGCCAGCAGCCTTGGGGGGGCTGGCACTGAAGCTTTCTTT. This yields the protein CASSLGGAGTEAFF.